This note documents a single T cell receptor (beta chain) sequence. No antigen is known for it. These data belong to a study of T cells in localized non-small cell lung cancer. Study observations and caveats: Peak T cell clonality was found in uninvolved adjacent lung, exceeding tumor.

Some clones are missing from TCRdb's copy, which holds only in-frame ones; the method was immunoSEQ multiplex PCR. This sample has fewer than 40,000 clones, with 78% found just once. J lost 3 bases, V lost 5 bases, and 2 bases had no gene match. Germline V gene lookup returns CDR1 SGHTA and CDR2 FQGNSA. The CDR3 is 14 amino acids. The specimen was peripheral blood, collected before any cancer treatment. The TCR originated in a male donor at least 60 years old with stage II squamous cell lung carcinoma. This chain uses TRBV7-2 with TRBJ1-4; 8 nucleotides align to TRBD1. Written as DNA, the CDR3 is TGTGCCAGCAGCCCGGACAGGGCTAATGAAAAACTGTTTTTT. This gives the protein CASSPDRANEKLFF.